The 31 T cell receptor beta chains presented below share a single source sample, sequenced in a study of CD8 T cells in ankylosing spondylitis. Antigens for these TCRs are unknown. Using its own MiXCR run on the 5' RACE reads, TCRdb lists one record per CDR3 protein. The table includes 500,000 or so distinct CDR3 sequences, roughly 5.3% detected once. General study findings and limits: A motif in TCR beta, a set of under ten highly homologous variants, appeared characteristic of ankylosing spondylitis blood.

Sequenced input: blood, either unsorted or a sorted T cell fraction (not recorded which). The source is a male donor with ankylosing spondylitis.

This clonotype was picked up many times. CDR3 in amino acids: CASSYLGQGPSSTDTQYF. As DNA, the CDR3 is TGTGCCAGCAGCTATTTGGGACAGGGGCCTTCTAGCACAGATACGCAGTATTTT. The rearrangement links TRBV11-1 to TRBJ2-3; 10 bases agree with TRBD1. V was clipped by 4 bases and J by 0 bases; unmatched bases: 10. The CDR3 length is 18 residues. Germline lookup yields CDR1 SGHAT and CDR2 FQDESV (reference sequence). Based on the CDR3 plus reference TRBV11-1 and TRBJ2-3, the full variable domain is EAEVAQSPRYKITEKSQAVAFWCDPISGHATLYWYRQILGQGPELLVQFQDESVVDDSQLPKDRFSAERLKGVDSTLKIQPAELGDSAMYLCASSYLGQGPSSTDTQYFGPGTRLTVL.

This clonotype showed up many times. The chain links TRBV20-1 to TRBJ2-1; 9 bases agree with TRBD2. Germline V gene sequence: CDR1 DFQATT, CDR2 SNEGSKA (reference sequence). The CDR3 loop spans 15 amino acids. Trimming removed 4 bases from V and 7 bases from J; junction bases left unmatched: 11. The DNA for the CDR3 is TGCAGTGCTAACTTACCTAGCGGGATCCTTAATGAGCAGTTCTTC. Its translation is CSANLPSGILNEQFF.

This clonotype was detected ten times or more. The CDR3 reads CASSSNGAPYEQFF. The CDR3 nucleotides are TGCGCCAGCAGCTCAAACGGGGCCCCCTATGAGCAGTTCTTC. The J gene is TRBJ2-1, the V gene TRBV5-1, with D perhaps matching TRBD1 or TRBD2 (5 bases each). CDR3 size: 14 residues. Trimming left V 3 bases short and J 8 bases short, with 15 bases between. Germline CDR1 reads SGHRS; CDR2 reads YFSETQ.

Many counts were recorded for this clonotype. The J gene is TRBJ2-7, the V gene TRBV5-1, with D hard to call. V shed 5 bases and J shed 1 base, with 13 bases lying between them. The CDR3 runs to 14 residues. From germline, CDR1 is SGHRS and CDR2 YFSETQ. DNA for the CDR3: TGCGCCAGCAGTCGGTCAAGGGATTCCTACGAGCAGTACTTC. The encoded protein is CASSRSRDSYEQYF.

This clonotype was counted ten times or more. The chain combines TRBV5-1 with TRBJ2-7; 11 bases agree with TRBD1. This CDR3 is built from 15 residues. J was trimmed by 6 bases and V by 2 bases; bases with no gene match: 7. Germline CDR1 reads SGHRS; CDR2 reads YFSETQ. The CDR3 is CASSFGGTGGLEQYF. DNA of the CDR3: TGCGCCAGCAGCTTCGGCGGGACAGGGGGTCTCGAGCAGTACTTC.

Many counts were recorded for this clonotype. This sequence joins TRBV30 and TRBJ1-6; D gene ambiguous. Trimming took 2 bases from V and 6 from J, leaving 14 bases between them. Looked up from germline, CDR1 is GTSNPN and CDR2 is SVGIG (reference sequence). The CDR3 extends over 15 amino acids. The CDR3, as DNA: TGTGCCTGGAGTCTTCCACGGGCTGGTAATTCACCCCTCCACTTT. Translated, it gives CAWSLPRAGNSPLHF.

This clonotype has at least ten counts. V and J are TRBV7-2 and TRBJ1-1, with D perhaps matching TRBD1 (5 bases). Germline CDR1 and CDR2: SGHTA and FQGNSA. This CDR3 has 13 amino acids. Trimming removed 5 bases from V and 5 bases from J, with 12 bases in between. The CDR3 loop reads CASSPAQGTEAFF. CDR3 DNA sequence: TGTGCCAGCAGCCCCGCCCAGGGAACTGAAGCTTTCTTT.

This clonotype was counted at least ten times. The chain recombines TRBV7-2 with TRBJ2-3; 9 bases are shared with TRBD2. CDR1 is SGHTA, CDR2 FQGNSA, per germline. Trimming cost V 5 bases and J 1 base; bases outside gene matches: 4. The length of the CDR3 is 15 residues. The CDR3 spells CASSRGRAGTDTQYF. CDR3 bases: TGTGCCAGCAGCCGCGGGAGGGCGGGCACAGATACGCAGTATTTT.

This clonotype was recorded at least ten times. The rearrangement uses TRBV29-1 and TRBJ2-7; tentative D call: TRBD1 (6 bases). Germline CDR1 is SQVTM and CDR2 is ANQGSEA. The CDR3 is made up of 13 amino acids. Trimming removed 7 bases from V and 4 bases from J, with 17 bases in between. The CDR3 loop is CSARTARPYEQYF. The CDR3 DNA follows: TGCAGCGCCCGGACAGCAAGACCTTACGAGCAGTACTTC.

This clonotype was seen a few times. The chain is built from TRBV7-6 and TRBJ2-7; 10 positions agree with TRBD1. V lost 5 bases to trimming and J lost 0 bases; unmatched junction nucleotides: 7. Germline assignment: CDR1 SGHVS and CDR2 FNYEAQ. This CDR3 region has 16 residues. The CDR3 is CASSPGTGDFSYEQYF. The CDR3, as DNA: TGTGCCAGCAGCCCCGGGACAGGGGATTTCTCCTACGAGCAGTACTTC. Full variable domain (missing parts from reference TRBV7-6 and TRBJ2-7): GAGVSQSPRYKVTKRGQDVALRCDPISGHVSLYWYRQALGQGPEFLTYFNYEAQQDKSGLPNDRFSAERPEGSISTLTIQRTEQRDSAMYRCASSPGTGDFSYEQYFGPGTRLTVT.

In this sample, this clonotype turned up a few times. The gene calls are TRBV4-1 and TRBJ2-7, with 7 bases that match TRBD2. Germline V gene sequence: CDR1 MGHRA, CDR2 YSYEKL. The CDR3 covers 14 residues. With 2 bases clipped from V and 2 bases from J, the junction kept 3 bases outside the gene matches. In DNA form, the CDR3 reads TGCGCCAGCAGCCAACCCCGGGGGGCCTACGAGCAGTACTTC. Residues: CASSQPRGAYEQYF.

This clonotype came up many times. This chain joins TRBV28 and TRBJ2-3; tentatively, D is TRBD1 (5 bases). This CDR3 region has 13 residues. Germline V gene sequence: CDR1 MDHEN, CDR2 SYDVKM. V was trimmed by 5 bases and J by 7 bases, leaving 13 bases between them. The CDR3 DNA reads TGTGCCAGCAGTACAAGGACACTAAATACGCAGTATTTT. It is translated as CASSTRTLNTQYF.

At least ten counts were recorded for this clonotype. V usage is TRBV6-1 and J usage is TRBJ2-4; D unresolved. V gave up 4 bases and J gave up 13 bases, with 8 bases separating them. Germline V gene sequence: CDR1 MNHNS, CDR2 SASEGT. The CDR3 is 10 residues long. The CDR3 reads CASSARPQYF. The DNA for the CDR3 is TGTGCCAGCAGTGCGAGGCCCCAGTACTTC.

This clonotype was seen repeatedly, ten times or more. The CDR3 here is CASSSRWGQGGTDTQYF. The CDR3 DNA reads TGTGCCAGCAGTTCAAGGTGGGGACAGGGCGGCACAGATACGCAGTATTTT. The rearrangement joins TRBV12-3 or TRBV12-4 to TRBJ2-3; 9 nucleotides line up with TRBD1. CDR3 length equals 17 residues. V dropped 4 bases and J dropped 1; count of bases not matched to a gene: 9.

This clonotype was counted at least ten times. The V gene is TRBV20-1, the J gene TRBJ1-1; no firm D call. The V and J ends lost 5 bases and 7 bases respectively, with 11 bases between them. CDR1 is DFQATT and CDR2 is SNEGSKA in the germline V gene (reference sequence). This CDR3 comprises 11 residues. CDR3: CSAPSSGEAFF. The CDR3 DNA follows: TGCAGTGCTCCGAGTAGTGGTGAAGCTTTCTTT.

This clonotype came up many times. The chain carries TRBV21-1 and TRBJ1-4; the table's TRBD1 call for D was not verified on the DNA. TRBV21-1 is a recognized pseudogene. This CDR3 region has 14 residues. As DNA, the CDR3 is TGTGCCACCGACACAGGGTCGACTAATGAAAAACTGTTTTTT. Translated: CATDTGSTNEKLFF.

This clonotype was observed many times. DNA for the CDR3: TGCAGTGCTCCTGGACAGGGGGCACAGCCCCAGCATTTT. Amino acid sequence: CSAPGQGAQPQHF. The chain combines TRBV20-1 with TRBJ1-5, with 11 bases lining up with TRBD1. CDR3 length equals 13 residues. Germline lookup yields CDR1 DFQATT and CDR2 SNEGSKA (reference sequence). Unmatched junction bases numbered 4, after V lost 5 bases and J lost 7 bases.

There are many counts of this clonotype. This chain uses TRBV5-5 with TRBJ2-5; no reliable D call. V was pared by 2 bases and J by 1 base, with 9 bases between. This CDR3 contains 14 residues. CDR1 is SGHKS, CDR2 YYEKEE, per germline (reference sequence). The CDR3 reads CASSFPTAQETQYF. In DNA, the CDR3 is TGTGCCAGCAGCTTCCCTACTGCCCAAGAGACCCAGTACTTC. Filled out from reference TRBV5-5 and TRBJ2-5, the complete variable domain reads DAGVTQSPTHLIKTRGQQVTLRCSPISGHKSVSWYQQVLGQGPQFIFQYYEKEERGRGNFPDRFSARQFPNYSSELNVNALLLGDSALYLCASSFPTAQETQYFGPGTRLLVL.

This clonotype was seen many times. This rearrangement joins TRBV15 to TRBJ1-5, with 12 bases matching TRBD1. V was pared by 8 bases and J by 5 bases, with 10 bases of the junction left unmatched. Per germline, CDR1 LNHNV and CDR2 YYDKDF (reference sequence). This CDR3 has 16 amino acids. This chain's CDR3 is CATSPGTGGVDQPQHF. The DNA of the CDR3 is TGTGCCACCTCACCCGGGACAGGGGGCGTCGATCAGCCCCAGCATTTT.

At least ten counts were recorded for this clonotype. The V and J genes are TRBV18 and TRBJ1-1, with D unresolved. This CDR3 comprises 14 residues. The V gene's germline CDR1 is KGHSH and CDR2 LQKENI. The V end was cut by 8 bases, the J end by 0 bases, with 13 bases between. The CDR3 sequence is CASPDPQVNTEAFF. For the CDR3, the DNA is TGTGCCAGCCCAGACCCACAAGTGAACACTGAAGCTTTCTTT.

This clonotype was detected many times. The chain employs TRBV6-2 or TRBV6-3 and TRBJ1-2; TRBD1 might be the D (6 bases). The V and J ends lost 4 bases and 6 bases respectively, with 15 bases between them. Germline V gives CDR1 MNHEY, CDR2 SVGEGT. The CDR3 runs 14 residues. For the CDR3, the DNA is TGTGCCAGCAGTTCTCGGACAGATCGCCATGGCTACACCTTC. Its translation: CASSSRTDRHGYTF.

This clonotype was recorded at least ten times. CDR3 loop: CASRGSGWDTGELFF. The CDR3 nucleotides read TGCGCCAGCAGAGGGTCAGGATGGGACACCGGGGAGCTGTTTTTT. The chain has TRBV5-1 and TRBJ2-2, with no clear D. The CDR3 consists of 15 residues. Trimming left V 5 bases short and J 3 bases short, with 14 bases between. The V gene's germline CDR1 is SGHRS and CDR2 YFSETQ.

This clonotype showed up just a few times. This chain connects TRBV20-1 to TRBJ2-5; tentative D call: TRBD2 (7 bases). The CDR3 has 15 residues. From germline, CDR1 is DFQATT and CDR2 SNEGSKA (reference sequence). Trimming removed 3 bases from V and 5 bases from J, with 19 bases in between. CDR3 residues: CSASGWGGRKETQYF. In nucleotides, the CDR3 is TGCAGTGCTAGCGGCTGGGGGGGGCGTAAGGAGACCCAGTACTTC.

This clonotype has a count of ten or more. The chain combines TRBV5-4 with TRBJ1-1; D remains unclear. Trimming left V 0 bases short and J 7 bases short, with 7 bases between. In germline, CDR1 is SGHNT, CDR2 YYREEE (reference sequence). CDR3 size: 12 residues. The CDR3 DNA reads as TGTGCCAGCAGCTTGGATGGTAATGAAGCTTTCTTT. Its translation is CASSLDGNEAFF. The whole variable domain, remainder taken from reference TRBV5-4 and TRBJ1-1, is ETGVTQSPTHLIKTRGQQVTLRCSSQSGHNTVSWYQQALGQGPQFIFQYYREEENGRGNFPPRFSGLQFPNYSSELNVNALELDDSALYLCASSLDGNEAFFGQGTRLTVV.

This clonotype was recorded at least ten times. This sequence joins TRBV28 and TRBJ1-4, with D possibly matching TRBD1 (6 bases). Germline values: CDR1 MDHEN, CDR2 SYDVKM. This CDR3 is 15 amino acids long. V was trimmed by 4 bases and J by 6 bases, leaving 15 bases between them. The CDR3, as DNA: TGTGCCAGCAGTTCGACAGGAAAAGGGTATGAAAAACTGTTTTTT. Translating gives CASSSTGKGYEKLFF.

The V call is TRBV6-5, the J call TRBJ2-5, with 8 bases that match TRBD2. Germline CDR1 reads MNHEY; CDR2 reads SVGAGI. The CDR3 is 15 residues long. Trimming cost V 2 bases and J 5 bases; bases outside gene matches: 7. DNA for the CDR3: TGTGCCAGCAGTTACCAGCCGGGGGGGCCGGAGACCCAGTACTTC. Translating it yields CASSYQPGGPETQYF.

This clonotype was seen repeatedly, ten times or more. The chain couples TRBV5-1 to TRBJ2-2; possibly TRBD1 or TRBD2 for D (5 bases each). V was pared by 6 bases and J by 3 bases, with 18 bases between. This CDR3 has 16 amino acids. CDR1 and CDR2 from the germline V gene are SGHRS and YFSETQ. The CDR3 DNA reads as TGCGCCAGCACTCTCGTTGGGGGTGTGGACACCGGGGAGCTGTTTTTT. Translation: CASTLVGGVDTGELFF.

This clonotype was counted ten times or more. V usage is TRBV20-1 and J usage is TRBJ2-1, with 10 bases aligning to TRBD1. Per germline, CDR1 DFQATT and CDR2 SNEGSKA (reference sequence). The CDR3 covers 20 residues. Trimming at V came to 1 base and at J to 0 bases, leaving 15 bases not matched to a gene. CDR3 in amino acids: CSARGRTRPRTGGSYNEQFF. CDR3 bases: TGCAGTGCTAGAGGAAGAACGAGGCCAAGGACAGGGGGCTCCTACAATGAGCAGTTCTTC.

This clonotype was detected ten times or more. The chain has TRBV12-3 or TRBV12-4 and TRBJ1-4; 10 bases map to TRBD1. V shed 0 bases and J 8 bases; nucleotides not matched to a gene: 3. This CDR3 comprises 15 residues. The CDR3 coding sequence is TGTGCCAGCAGTTTAGCGACAGGGGGCGGAGAAAAACTGTTTTTT. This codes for CASSLATGGGEKLFF.

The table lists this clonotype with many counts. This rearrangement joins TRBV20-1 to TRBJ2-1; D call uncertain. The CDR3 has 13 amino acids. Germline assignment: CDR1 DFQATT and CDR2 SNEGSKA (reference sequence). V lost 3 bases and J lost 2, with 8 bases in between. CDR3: CSASGQPYNEQFF. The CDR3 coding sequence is TGCAGTGCTAGCGGCCAGCCCTACAATGAGCAGTTCTTC.

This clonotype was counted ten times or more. This chain's CDR3 is CSARKGGADTQYF. CDR3 bases: TGCAGTGCTAGAAAAGGGGGTGCAGATACGCAGTATTTT. The chain couples TRBV20-1 to TRBJ2-3; weak D call: TRBD1 (6 bases). Trimming pared 2 bases from V and 4 bases from J, leaving 10 bases between. Germline CDR1 DFQATT, CDR2 SNEGSKA (reference sequence). This CDR3 contains 13 residues.